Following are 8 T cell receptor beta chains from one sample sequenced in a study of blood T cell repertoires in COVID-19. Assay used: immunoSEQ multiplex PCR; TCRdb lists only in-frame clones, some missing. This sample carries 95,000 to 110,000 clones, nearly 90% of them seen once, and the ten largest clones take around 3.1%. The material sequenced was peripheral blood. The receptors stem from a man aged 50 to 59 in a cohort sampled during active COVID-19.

In DNA, the CDR3 is TGTGCCAGCAGGCGGGACAGACTGGATACGCAGTATTTT. This encodes CASRRDRLDTQYF. This chain connects TRBV6-5 to TRBJ2-3; tentative D call: TRBD1 (7 bases). Germline lookup yields CDR1 MNHEY and CDR2 SVGAGI. The CDR3 covers 13 residues. The V end lost 6 bases, the J end lost 6 bases, and 13 bases lay between the germline ends.

CDR3 in amino acids: CASSLASGPEAFF. The CDR3 DNA is TGTGCCAGCAGCTTAGCGTCAGGGCCTGAAGCTTTCTTT. The J gene is TRBJ1-1, the V gene TRBV7-9; D is perhaps TRBD1 (5 bases). The length of the CDR3 is 13 residues. Germline values: CDR1 SEHNR, CDR2 FQNEAQ (reference sequence). V was shortened by 0 bases and J by 6 bases, with 8 bases between the two germline ends.

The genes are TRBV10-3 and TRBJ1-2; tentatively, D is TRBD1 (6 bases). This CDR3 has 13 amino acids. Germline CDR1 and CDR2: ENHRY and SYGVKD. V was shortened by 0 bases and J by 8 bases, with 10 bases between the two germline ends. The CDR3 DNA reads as TGTGCCATCAGTGAGTCAGGGGGAAACGGCTACACCTTC. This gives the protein CAISESGGNGYTF.

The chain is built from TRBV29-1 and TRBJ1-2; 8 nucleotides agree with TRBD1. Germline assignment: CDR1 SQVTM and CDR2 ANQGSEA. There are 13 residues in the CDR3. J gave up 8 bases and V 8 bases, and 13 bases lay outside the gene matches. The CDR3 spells CSTEDRGERGYTF. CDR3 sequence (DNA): TGCAGCACCGAAGACAGGGGTGAAAGAGGCTACACCTTC.

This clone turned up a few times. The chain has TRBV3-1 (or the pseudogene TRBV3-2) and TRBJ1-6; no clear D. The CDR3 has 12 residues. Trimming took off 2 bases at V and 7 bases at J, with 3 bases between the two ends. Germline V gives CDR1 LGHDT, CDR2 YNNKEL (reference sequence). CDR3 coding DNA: TGTGCCAGCAGCCAACAGAATTCACCCCTCCACTTT. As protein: CASSQQNSPLHF.

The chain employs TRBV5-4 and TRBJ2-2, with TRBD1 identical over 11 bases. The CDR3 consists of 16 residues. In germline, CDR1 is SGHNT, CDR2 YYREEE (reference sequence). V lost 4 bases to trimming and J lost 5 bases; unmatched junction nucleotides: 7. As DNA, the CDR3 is TGTGCCAGCAGCCCCGGGACAGGGGGACGAACCGGGGAGCTGTTTTTT. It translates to CASSPGTGGRTGELFF.

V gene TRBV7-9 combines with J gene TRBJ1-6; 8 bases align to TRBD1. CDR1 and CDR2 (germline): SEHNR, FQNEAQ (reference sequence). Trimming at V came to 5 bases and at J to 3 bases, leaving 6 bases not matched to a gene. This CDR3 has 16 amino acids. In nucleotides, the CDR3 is TGTGCCAGCAGCGAGGACAGGGACCGCTATAATTCACCCCTCCACTTT. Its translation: CASSEDRDRYNSPLHF.

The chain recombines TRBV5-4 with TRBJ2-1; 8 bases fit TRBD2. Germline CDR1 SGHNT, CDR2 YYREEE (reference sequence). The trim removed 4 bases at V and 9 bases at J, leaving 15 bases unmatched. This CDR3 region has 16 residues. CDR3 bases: TGTGCCAGCAGCCCCCCTGCGGGGGGAGTGTCTGGTGAGCAGTTCTTC. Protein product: CASSPPAGGVSGEQFF.